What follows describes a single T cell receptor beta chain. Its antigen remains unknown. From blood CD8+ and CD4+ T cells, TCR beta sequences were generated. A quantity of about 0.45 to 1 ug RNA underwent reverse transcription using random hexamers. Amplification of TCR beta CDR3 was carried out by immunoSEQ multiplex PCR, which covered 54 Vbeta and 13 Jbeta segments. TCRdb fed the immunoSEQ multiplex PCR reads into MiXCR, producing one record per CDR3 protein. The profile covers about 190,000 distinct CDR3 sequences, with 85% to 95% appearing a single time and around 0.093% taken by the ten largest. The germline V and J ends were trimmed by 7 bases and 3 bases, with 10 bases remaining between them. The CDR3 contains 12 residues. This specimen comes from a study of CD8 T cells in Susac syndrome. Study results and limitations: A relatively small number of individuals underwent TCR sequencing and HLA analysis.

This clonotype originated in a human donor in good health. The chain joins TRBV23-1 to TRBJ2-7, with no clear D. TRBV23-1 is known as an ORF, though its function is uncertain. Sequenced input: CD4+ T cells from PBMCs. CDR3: CASTPAHYEQYF. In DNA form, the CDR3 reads TGCGCCAGCACCCCAGCCCACTACGAGCAGTACTTC.